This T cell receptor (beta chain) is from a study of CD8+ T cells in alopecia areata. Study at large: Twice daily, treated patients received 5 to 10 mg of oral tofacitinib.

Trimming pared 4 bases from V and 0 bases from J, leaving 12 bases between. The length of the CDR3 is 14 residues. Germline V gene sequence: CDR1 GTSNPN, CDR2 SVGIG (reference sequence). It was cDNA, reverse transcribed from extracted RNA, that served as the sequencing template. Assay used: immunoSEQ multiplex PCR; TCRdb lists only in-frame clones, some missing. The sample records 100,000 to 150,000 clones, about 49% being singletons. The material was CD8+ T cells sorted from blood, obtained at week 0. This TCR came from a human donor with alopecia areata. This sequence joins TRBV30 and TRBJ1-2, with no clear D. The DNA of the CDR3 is TGTGCCTGGACCCTAAGTTGGGCTAACTATGGCTACACCTTC. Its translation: CAWTLSWANYGYTF.